This T cell receptor (beta chain) was recovered during a study of blood T cell repertoires in COVID-19. The CDR3 length is 13 residues. Germline lookup yields CDR1 ENHRY and CDR2 SYGVKD. V shed 8 bases and J 5 bases; nucleotides not matched to a gene: 7. Measured with immunoSEQ multiplex PCR; TCRdb has only the in-frame clones, and not every one. The sample records under 250,000 clones, roughly nine tenths being singletons. The sample consisted of peripheral blood. The clonotype originates from a man between 60 and 75 years old who had recovered from COVID-19. The V and J genes are TRBV10-3 and TRBJ2-7, with TRBD1 matching over 9 bases. The CDR3 loop is CAIRDRVYDEQYF. The CDR3 DNA reads TGTGCCATCCGGGACAGGGTTTATGACGAGCAGTACTTC.